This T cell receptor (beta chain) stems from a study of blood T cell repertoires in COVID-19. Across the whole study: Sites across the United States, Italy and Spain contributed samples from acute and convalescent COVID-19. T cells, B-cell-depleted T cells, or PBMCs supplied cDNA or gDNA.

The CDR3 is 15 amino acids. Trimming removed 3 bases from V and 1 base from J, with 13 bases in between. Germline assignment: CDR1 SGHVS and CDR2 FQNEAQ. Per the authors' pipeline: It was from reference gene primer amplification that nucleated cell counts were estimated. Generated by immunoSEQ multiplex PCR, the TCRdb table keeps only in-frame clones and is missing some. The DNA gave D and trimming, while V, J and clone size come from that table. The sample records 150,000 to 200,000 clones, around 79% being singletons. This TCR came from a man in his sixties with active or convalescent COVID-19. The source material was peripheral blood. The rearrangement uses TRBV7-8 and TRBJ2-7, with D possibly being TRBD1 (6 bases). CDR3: CASSLAQGRSYEQYF. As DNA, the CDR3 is TGTGCCAGCAGCTTGGCACAGGGTCGTTCCTACGAGCAGTACTTC.